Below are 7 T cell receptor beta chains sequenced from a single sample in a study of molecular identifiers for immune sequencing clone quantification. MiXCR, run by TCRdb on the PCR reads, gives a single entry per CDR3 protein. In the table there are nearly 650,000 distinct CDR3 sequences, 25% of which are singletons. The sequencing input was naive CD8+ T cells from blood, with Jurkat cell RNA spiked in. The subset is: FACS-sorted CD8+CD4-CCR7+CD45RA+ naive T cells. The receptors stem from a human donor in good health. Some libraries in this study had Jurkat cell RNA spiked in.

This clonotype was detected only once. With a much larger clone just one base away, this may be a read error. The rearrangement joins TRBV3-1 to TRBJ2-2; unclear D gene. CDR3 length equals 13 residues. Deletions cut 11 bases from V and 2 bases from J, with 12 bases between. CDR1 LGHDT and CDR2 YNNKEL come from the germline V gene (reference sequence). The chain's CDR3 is CAGSGSNTGELFF. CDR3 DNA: TGTGCCGGTTCCGGCTCCAACACCGGGGAGCTGTTTTTT.

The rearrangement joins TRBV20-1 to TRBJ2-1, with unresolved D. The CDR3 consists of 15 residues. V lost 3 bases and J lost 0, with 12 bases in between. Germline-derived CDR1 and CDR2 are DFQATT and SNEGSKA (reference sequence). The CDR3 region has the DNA TGCAGTGCTAGTGCGGACCTGAGCTCCTACAATGAGCAGTTCTTC. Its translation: CSASADLSSYNEQFF.

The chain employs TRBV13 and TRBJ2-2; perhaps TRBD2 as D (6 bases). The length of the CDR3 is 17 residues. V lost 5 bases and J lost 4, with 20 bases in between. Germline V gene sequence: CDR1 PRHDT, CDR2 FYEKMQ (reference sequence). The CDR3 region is CASSPGIAVPPTGELFF. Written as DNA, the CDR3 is TGTGCCAGCAGCCCCGGGATAGCGGTTCCCCCCACCGGGGAGCTGTTTTTT.

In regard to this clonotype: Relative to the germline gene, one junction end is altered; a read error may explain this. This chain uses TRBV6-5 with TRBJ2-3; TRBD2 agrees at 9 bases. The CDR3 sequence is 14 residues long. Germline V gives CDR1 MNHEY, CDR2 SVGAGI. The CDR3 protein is CARSPGLATDTQYF. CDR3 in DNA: TGTGCCCGCAGTCCCGGACTAGCGACAGATACGCAGTATTTT.

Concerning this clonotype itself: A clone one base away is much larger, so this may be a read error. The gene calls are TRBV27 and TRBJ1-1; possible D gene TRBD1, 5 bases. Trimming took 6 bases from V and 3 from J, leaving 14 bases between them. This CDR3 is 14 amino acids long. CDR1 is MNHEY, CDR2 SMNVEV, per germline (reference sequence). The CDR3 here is CASRLGGTDTEAFF. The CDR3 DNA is TGTGCCAGCAGATTAGGAGGGACGGACACTGAAGCTTTCTTT.

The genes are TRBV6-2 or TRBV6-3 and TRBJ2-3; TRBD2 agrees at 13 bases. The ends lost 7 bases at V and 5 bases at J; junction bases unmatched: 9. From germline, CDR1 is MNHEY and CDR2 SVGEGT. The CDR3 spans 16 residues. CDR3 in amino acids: CASTAPGLAGLDTQYF. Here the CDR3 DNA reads TGTGCCAGCACCGCACCGGGACTAGCGGGGCTAGATACGCAGTATTTT.

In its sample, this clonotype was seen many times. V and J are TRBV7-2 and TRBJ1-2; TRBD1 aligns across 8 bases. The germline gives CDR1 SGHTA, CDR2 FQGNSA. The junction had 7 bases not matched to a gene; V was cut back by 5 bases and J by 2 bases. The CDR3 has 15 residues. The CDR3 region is CASSHSRTGNYGYTF. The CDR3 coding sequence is TGTGCCAGCAGCCATAGCCGGACAGGGAACTATGGCTACACCTTC.